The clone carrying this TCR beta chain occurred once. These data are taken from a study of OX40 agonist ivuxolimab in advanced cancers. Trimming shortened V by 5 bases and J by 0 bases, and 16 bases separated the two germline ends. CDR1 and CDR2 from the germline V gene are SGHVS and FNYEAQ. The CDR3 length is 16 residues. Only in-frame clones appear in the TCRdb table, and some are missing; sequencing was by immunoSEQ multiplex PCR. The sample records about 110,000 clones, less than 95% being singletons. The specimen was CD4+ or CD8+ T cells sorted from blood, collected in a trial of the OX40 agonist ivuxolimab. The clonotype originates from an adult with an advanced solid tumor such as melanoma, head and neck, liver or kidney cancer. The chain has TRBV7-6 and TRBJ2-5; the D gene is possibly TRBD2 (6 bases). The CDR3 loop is CASSRNPSVNQETQYF. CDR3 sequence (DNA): TGTGCCAGCAGCCGGAACCCTAGCGTAAACCAAGAGACCCAGTACTTC. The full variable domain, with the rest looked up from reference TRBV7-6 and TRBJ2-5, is GAGVSQSPRYKVTKRGQDVALRCDPISGHVSLYWYRQALGQGPEFLTYFNYEAQQDKSGLPNDRFSAERPEGSISTLTIQRTEQRDSAMYRCASSRNPSVNQETQYFGPGTRLLVL.